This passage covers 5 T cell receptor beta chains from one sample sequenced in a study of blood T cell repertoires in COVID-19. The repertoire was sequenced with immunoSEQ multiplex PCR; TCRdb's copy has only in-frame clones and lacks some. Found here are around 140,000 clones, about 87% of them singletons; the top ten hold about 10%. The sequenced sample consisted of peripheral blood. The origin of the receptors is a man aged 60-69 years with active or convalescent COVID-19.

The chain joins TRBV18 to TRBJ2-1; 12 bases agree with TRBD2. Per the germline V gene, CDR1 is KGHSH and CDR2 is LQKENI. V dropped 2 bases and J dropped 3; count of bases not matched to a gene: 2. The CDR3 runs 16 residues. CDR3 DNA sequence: TGTGCCAGCTCACCAAGACTAGCGGGAGACTACAATGAGCAGTTCTTC. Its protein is CASSPRLAGDYNEQFF.

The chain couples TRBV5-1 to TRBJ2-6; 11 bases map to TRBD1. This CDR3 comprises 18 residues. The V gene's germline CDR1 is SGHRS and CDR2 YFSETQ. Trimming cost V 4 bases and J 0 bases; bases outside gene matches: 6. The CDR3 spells CASSVGQGALSGANVLTF. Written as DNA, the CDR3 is TGCGCCAGCAGCGTAGGACAGGGGGCTCTCTCTGGGGCCAACGTCCTGACTTTC.

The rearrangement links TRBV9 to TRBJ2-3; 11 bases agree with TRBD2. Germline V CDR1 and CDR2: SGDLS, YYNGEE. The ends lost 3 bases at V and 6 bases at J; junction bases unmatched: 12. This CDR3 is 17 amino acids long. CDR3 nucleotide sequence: TGTGCCAGCAGCGCCAATTCGCTAGCGGGAGGTGGGGATACGCAGTATTTT. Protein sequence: CASSANSLAGGGDTQYF.

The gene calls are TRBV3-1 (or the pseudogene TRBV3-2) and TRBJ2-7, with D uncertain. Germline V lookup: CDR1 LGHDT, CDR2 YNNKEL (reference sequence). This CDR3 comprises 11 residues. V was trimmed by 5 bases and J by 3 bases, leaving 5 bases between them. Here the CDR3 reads CASSSLYEQYF. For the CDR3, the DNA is TGTGCCAGCAGCTCTCTCTACGAGCAGTACTTC.

CDR3 DNA: TGTGCCAGCAGTTACACTAGCGGGAGGTACGAGCAGTACTTC. Translated, it gives CASSYTSGRYEQYF. The genes are TRBV6-5 and TRBJ2-7, with TRBD2 identical over 12 bases. J lost 4 bases, V lost 2 bases, and 0 bases had no gene match. The CDR3 runs to 14 residues. The germline CDR1 and CDR2 sequences are MNHEY and SVGAGI.